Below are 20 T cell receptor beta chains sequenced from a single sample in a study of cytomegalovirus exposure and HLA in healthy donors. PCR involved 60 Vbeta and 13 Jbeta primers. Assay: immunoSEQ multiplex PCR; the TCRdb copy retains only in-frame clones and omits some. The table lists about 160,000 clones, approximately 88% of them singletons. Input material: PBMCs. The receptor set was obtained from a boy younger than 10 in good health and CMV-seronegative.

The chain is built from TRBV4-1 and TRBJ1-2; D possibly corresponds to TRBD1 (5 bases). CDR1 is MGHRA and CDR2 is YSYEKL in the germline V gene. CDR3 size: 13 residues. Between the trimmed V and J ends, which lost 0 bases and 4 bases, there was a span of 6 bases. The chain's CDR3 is CASSQERGYGYTF. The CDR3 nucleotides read TGCGCCAGCAGCCAAGAAAGGGGCTATGGCTACACCTTC.

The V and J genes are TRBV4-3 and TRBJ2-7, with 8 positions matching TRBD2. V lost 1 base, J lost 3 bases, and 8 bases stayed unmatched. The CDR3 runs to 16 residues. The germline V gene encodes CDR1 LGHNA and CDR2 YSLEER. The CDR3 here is CASSQGLGLAGYEQYF. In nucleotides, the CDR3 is TGCGCCAGCAGCCAAGGTTTAGGTCTAGCGGGCTACGAGCAGTACTTC.

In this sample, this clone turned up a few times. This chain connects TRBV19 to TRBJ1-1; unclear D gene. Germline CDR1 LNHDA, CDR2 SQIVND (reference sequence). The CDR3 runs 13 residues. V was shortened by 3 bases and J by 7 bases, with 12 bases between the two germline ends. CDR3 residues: CASSMGNRGEAFF. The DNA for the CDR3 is TGTGCCAGTAGTATGGGGAATCGGGGTGAAGCTTTCTTT.

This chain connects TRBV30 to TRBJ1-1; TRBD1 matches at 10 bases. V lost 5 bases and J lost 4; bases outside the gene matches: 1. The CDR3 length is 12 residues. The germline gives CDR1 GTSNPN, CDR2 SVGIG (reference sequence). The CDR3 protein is CAWGTGATEAFF. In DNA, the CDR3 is TGTGCCTGGGGGACAGGGGCCACTGAAGCTTTCTTT.

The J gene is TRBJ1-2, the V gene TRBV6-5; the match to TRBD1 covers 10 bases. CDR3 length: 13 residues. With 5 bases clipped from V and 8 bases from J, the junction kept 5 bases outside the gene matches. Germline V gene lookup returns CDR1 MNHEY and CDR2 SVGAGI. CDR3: CASSHRDRGGYTF. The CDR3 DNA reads TGTGCCAGCAGTCATCGGGACAGGGGAGGCTACACCTTC.

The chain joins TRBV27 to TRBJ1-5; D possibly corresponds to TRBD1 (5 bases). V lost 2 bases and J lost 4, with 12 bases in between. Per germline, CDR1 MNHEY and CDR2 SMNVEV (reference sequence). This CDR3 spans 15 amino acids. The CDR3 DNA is TGTGCCAGCAGTTTAGGGCAGGGAAAGAATCAGCCCCAGCATTTT. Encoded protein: CASSLGQGKNQPQHF.

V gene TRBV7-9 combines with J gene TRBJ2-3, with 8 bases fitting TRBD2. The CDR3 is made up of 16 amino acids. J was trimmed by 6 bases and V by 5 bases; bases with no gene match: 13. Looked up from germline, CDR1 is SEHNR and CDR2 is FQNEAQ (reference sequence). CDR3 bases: TGTGCCAGCAGCCCCGGACTAGCCCCCAAAGGGGATACGCAGTATTTT. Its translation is CASSPGLAPKGDTQYF.

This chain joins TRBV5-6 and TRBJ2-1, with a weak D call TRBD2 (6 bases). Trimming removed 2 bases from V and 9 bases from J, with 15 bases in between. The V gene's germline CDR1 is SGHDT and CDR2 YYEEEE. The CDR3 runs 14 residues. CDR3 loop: CASSFGGTVGEQFF. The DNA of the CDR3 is TGTGCCAGCAGCTTTGGCGGGACGGTGGGTGAGCAGTTCTTC.

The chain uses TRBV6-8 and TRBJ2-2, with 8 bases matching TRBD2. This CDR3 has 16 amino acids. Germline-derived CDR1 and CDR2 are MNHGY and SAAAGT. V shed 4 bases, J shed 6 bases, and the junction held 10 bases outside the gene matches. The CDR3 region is CASSCRREANAGELFF. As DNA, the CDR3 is TGTGCCAGCAGTTGTCGGCGGGAGGCTAATGCCGGGGAGCTGTTTTTT.

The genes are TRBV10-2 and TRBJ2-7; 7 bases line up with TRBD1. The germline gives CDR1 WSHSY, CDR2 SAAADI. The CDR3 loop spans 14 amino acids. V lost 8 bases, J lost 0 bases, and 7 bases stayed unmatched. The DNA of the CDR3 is TGCGCCAGCGGTTTGACAGGGAGCTCCTACGAGCAGTACGTC. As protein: CASGLTGSSYEQYV.

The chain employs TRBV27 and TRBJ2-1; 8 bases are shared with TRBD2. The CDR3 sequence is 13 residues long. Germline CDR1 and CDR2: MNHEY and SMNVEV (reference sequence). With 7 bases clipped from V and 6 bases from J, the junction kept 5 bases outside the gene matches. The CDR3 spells CASTSGSGNEQFF. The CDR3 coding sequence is TGTGCCAGCACGAGCGGGAGTGGCAATGAGCAGTTCTTC.

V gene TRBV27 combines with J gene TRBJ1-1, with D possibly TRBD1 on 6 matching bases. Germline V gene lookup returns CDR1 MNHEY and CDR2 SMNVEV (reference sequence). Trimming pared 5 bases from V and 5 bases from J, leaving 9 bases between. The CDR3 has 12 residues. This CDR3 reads CASSTGWTEAFF. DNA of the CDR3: TGTGCCAGCAGTACAGGGTGGACTGAAGCTTTCTTT.

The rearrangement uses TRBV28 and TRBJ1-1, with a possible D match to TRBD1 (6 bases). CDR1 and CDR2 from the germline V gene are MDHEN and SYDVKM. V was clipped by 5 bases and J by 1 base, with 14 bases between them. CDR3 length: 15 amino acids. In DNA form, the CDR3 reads TGTGCCAGCAGTACATCGACAGGTCAGAACACTGAAGCTTTCTTT. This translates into CASSTSTGQNTEAFF. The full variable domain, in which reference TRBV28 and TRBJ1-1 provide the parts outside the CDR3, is DVKVTQSSRYLVKRTGEKVFLECVQDMDHENMFWYRQDPGLGLRLIYFSYDVKMKEKGDIPEGYSVSREKKERFSLILESASTNQTSMYLCASSTSTGQNTEAFFGQGTRLTVV.

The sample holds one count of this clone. The CDR3 sequence is CSVDLDRGRFAFF. DNA of the CDR3: TGCAGCGTTGATTTGGACAGGGGGAGATTCGCTTTCTTT. This chain connects TRBV29-1 to TRBJ1-1; 10 bases are shared with TRBD1. V trimming: 3 bases; J trimming: 11 bases; junction bases outside the gene matches: 9. Germline CDR1 SQVTM, CDR2 ANQGSEA. This CDR3 is 13 amino acids long. Variable domain in full (rest from reference TRBV29-1 and TRBJ1-1): SAVISQKPSRDICQRGTSLTIQCQVDSQVTMMFWYRQQPGQSLTLIATANQGSEATYESGFVIDKFPISRPNLTFSTLTVSNMSPEDSSIYLCSVDLDRGRFAFFGQGTRLTVV.

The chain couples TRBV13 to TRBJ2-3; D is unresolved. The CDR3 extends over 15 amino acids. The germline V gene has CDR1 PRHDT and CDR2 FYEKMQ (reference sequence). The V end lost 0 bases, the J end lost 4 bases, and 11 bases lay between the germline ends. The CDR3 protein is CASSLGLLEADTQYF. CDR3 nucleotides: TGTGCCAGCAGCTTAGGCCTGCTAGAGGCAGATACGCAGTATTTT.

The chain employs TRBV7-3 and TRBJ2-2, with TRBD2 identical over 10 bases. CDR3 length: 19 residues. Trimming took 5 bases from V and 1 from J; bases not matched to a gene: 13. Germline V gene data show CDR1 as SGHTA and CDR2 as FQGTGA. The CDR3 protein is CASSLLGAGGPLNTGELFF. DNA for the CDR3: TGTGCCAGCAGCCTCCTTGGAGCGGGAGGGCCTTTGAACACCGGGGAGCTGTTTTTT.

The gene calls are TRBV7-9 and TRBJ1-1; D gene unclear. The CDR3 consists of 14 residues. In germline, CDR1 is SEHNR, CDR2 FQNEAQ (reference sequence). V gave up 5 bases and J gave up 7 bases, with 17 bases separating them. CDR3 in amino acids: CASSPTLGYSEAFF. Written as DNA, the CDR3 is TGTGCCAGCAGCCCGACGCTGGGTTACAGTGAAGCTTTCTTT.

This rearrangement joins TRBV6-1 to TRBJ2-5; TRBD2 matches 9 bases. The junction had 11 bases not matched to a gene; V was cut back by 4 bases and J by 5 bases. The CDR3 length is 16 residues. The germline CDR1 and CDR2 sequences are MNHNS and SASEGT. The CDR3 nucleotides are TGTGCCAGCAGTGCCCCCCGGAGCGGGAGGACGGAGACCCAGTACTTC. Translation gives CASSAPRSGRTETQYF.

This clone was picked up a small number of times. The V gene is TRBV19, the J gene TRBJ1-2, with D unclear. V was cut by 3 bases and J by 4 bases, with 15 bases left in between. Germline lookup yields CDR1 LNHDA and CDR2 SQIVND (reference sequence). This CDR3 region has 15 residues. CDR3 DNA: TGTGCCAGTAGTATTGGAGAGCTCCGTACCTATGGCTACACCTTC. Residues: CASSIGELRTYGYTF.

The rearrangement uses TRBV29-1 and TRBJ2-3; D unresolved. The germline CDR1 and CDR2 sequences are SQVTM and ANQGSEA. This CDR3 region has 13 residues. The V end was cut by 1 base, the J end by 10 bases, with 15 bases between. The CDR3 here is CSVEGNEESAQYF. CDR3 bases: TGCAGCGTTGAAGGTAACGAGGAGTCGGCGCAGTATTTT.